This T cell receptor beta chain came from a study of regulatory T cells. As regards this clone: Its antigen remains unknown.

Autoimmunity was present in every CD3G-deficient patient, worse in two. General study results and limits: In CD3G-deficient patients, conventional CD4+ T cells were enriched for hydrophobic CDR3 residues at positions 6 and 7.

Germline CDR1 reads MDHEN; CDR2 reads SYDVKM. The germline V and J ends were trimmed by 2 bases and 7 bases, with 12 bases remaining between them. This CDR3 is built from 13 residues. The primer mix had 52 TRBV and 13 TRBJ primers. Profiled with immunoSEQ multiplex PCR; TCRdb holds only in-frame clones, not every one. The profile shows tens of thousands of clones, approximately 93% of them singletons. Sequenced sample: conventional CD4+ T cells sorted from blood. The clonotype was recovered from a child younger than 10 with CD3G deficiency. This chain uses TRBV28 with TRBJ2-7; D not resolved. CDR3 region: CASSLPGPNEQYF. CDR3 DNA: TGTGCCAGCAGTTTACCAGGTCCTAATGAGCAGTACTTC.